This T cell receptor (beta chain) is from a study of T cell responses to AZD1222 COVID-19 vaccine. Assay: immunoSEQ multiplex PCR; the TCRdb copy retains only in-frame clones and omits some. Found here are 95,000 to 100,000 clones, around 87% of them singletons; the top ten hold more than 8.5%. V was pared by 3 bases and J by 5 bases, with 6 bases of the junction left unmatched. Per germline, CDR1 KGHSH and CDR2 LQKENI. The CDR3 covers 15 residues. The clonotype comes from an adult who received the AZD1222 COVID-19 vaccine. This sequence joins TRBV18 and TRBJ1-2, with TRBD1 matching over 10 bases. Sequences were derived from peripheral blood, sampled 28 days after the second AZD1222 dose. The CDR3 sequence is CASSPGTGARYGYTF. The CDR3 bases are TGTGCCAGCTCACCCGGGACAGGGGCGAGGTATGGCTACACCTTC.